The following is a T cell receptor (beta chain) sequence with its context. The antigen this receptor binds is unknown. Base qualities are not provided; no much larger clone lies one nucleotide away. The CDR3 numbers 15 residues from cysteine through phenylalanine. Here the CDR3 DNA is all that survives: 45 bases in frame from base 1. The V end loses 3 bases and the J end loses 0 bases, and a stretch of 9 bases separates them. The germline V gene (reference sequence) specifies SEHNR as CDR1 and FQNEAQ as CDR2. This record comes from a study of T cells after yellow fever vaccination (dated by TCRdb to about 2019). Study-level background: The SMART-Seq v4 Ultra Low Input RNA kit was used to prepare libraries from fractions with low cell numbers. Bulk TCR alpha and beta repertoires were sequenced longitudinally to track T-cell clones before and after primary and booster YFV17D yellow fever vaccination. Two healthy male donors, one aged 18 to 30 and one aged 30 to 39 years, were included in the cohort. Blood samples were taken at several timepoints before and after primary and secondary immunization, and bulk PBMC replicates and cell subsets were isolated. General conclusions and limits of the study: Computational filtering was required because FACS-sorted repertoires could contain abundant contaminating clonotypes from the bulk population. A small share of clonotypes was detected in both CD4 and CD8 compartments, with the overlap likely arising from convergent recombination. Only a couple of donors were included in the study, so the extent to which the findings can be generalized is limited. Compared with the primary T-cell response, the secondary T-cell response was faster but weaker, reaching its peak on day 5 rather than on day 15. Most clones expanded after primary vaccination were re-detected after the booster (around 96% of CD4 and about 88% of CD8), suggesting broad memory maintenance.

According to the study, the label for this sample's treatment or condition signals: live attenuated yellow fever vaccine strain. At each blood-draw timepoint, two biological replicates of bulk PBMCs were collected. A standard Ficoll-Paque protocol was used to isolate PBMCs from peripheral blood. TriZol was used to extract RNA from bulk PBMCs, CD4 and CD8 fractions, and dextramer-positive and dextramer-negative fractions. TCR cDNA was synthesized by 5'RACE template switching, which introduced a universal primer site and unique molecular identifiers. Priming for cDNA synthesis came from both the TCR alpha and TCR beta constant segments. Library amplification involved two PCR steps, and the second step added sample barcodes and sequencing adapters. Sequencing of libraries was performed on Illumina HiSeq 2500 (2x100 bp) or NovaSeq (2x150 bp). As for how the authors treated the data: Demultiplexing of reads and collapsing into UMI consensus sequences were performed with MIGEC, and V(D)J alignment was carried out with MiXCR. Vaccine-responding clonotypes were identified with edgeR using replicate PBMC samples, with FDR below 0.01 and a log2 fold change above 5 up to day 15 being required. CD4 or CD8 identity was assigned to each bulk clonotype according to whether the clonotype was present at higher abundance in the sequenced CD4 repertoire or the sequenced CD8 repertoire. TCRdb took the public reads, trimmed them with fastp at Q25, ran MiXCR for clone calling and kept in-frame beta chains. CDR3 protein duplicates are merged, each entry listing the most common genes and DNA. Clone size and V and J calls follow TCRdb, not the original study. The sample records 300,000 to 450,000 distinct CDR3 sequences, 7% to 9% of which are singletons. In total, the top ten clones hold 17% of the sample.

In this chain, TRBV7-9 is recombined with TRBJ1-3; the D gene assignment is ambiguous. Sequences were derived from PBMCs, sampled roughly seven weeks after the first yellow fever vaccination. This TCR was recovered from a man aged 18 to 29 who received the YFV17D yellow fever vaccine. CDR3 sequence: CASSFGRSSGNTIYF. The bases are TGTGCCAGCAGCTTCGGCCGATCCTCTGGAAACACCATATATTTT.